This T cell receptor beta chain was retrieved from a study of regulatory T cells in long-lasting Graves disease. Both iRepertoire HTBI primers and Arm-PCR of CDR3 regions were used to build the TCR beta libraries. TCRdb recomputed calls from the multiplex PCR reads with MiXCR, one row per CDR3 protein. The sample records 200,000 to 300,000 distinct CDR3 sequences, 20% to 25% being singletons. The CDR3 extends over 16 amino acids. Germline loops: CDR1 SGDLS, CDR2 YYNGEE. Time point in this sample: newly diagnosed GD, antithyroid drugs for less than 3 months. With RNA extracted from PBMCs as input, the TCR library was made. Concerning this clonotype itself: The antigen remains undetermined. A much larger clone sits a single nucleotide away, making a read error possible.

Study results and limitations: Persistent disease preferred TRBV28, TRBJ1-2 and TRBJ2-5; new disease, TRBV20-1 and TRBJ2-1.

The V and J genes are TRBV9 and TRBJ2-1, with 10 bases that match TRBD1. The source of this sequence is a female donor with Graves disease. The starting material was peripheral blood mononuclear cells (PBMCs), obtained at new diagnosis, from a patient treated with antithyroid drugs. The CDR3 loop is CVSSPRTGGAYNEQFF. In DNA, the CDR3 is TGTGTCAGCAGCCCCCGGACAGGGGGAGCCTACAATGAGCAGTTCTTC.